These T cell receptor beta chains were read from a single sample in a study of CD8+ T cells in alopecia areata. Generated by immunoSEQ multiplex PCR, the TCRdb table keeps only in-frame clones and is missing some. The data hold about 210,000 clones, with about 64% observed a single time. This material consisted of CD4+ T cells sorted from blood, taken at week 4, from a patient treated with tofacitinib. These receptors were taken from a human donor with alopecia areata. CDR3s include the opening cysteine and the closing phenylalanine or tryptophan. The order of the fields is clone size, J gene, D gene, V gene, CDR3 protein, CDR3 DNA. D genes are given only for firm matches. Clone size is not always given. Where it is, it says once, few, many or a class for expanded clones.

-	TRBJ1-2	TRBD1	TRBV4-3	CASSQADRGVYGYTF	TGCGCCAGCAGCCAAGCGGACAGGGGAGTCTATGGCTACACCTTC
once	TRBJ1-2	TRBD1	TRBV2	CASTPGRDSGYTF	TGTGCCAGCACCCCCGGGAGGGACAGTGGCTACACCTTC
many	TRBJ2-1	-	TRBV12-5	CASGFTSTGRNEQFF	TGTGCTAGTGGTTTCACTAGCACCGGTAGGAATGAGCAGTTCTTC
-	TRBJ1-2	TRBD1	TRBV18	CASSPEGAYYGYTF	TGTGCCAGCTCACCAGAGGGGGCCTACTATGGCTACACCTTC
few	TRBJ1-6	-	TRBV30	CAWSRRTKNSPLHF	TGTGCCTGGAGTCGCAGGACTAAGAATTCACCCCTCCACTTT
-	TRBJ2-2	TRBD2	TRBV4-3	CASSPKGTTLTAGELFF	TGCGCCAGCAGCCCTAAGGGGACTACACTAACCGCCGGGGAGCTGTTTTTT
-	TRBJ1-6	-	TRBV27	CASSLTVTYNSPLHF	TGTGCCAGCAGTTTAACAGTTACCTATAATTCACCCCTCCACTTT
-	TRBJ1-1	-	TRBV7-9	CASSLEGVSTEAFF	TGTGCCAGCAGCTTAGAGGGAGTTTCCACTGAAGCTTTCTTT
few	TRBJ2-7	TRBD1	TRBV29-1	CSVKDRPYEQYF	TGCAGCGTTAAGGACAGGCCCTACGAGCAGTACTTC
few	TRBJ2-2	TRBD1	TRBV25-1	CASSGRTGGYTGELFF	TGTGCCAGCAGTGGAAGGACAGGGGGCTACACCGGGGAGCTGTTTTTT
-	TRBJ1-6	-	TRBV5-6	CASSPMGGQDSPLHF	TGTGCCAGCAGCCCCATGGGGGGGCAGGATTCACCCCTCCACTTT
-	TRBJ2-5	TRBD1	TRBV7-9	CASRNDRGQETQYF	TGTGCCAGCAGGAACGACAGGGGGCAAGAGACCCAGTACTTC
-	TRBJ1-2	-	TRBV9	CASSSGPGGDYGYTF	TGTGCCAGCAGCTCCGGTCCTGGCGGGGACTATGGCTACACCTTC
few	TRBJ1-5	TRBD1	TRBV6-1	CASSGQGANQPQHF	TGTGCCAGCAGTGGACAGGGGGCCAATCAGCCCCAGCATTTT
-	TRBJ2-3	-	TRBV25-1	CASSGGLFSTDTQYF	TGTGCCAGCAGTGGCGGACTTTTTTCCACAGATACGCAGTATTTT
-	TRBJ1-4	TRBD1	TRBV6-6	CASSSQTGGNEKLFF	TGTGCCAGCAGTTCCCAGACAGGGGGGAATGAAAAACTGTTTTTT
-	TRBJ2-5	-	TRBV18	CASSPVSGMQETQYF	TGTGCCAGCTCACCAGTCTCCGGAATGCAAGAGACCCAGTACTTC
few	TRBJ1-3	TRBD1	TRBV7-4	CASRYRGAFPGNTIYF	TGTGCCAGCAGATACAGGGGCGCTTTCCCTGGAAACACCATATATTTT
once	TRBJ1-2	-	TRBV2	CASRDRIYGYTF	TGTGCCAGCCGCGACAGAATCTATGGCTACACCTTC
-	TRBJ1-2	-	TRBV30	CAWTLGGGYTF	TGTGCCTGGACCCTTGGTGGTGGCTACACCTTC
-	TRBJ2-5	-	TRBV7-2	CASSSVGMETQYF	TGTGCCAGCAGCTCAGTGGGCATGGAGACCCAGTACTTC
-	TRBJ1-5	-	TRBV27	CASSPDRPYSNQPQHF	TGTGCCAGCAGTCCGGACAGACCTTATAGCAATCAGCCCCAGCATTTT
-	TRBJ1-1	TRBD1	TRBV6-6	CASITTGFPGTEAFF	TGTGCCAGCATAACGACAGGGTTCCCTGGCACTGAAGCTTTCTTT
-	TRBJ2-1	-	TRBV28	CASSLGGLNEQFF	TGTGCCAGCTCCCTGGGGGGCCTCAATGAGCAGTTCTTC
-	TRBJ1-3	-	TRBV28	CASSLYGNTIYF	TGTGCCAGCAGTTTATATGGAAACACCATATATTTT
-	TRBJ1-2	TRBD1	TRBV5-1	CASSLGSDRGRWSYGYTF	TGCGCCAGCAGCTTGGGAAGTGACAGGGGGCGTTGGTCCTATGGCTACACCTTC
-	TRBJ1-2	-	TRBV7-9	CASSPPATASYGYTF	TGTGCCAGCAGCCCCCCCGCAACAGCTTCCTATGGCTACACCTTC
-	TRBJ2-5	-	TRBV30	CAWILKGVETQYF	TGTGCCTGGATTCTCAAAGGGGTAGAGACCCAGTACTTC
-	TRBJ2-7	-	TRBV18	CASSRNSAGPMDEQYF	TGTGCCAGCTCACGTAACTCAGCAGGCCCTATGGACGAGCAGTACTTC
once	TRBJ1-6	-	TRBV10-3	CATRRVEDNSPLHF	TGTGCCACTCGCAGGGTAGAAGATAATTCACCCCTCCACTTT
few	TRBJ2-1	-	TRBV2	CASSVETNNEQFF	TGTGCCAGCAGTGTCGAGACCAACAATGAGCAGTTCTTC
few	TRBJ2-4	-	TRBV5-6	CASSPGGAKNIQYF	TGTGCCAGCAGCCCCGGAGGAGCCAAAAACATTCAGTACTTC
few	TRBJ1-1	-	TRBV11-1	CASKRGMNTEAFF	TGTGCCAGCAAAAGGGGCATGAACACTGAAGCTTTCTTT
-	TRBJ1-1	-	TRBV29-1	CSVVRGGDTEAFF	TGCAGCGTTGTTAGAGGAGGGGACACTGAAGCTTTCTTT
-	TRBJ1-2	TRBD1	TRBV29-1	CSALGQGRGYTF	TGCAGCGCCTTGGGACAGGGGCGTGGCTACACCTTC
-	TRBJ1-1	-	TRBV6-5	CASSEFAMGTEAFF	TGTGCCAGCAGCGAGTTCGCTATGGGCACTGAAGCTTTCTTT
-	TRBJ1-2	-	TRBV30	CAWYGGRGYTF	TGTGCCTGGTATGGGGGACGGGGCTACACCTTC
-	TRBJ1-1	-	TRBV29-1	CSVSGRMNTEAFF	TGCAGCGTTTCTGGGCGAATGAACACTGAAGCTTTCTTT
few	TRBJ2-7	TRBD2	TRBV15	CATRGGPSSYEQYF	TGTGCCACCAGGGGAGGGCCGAGCTCCTACGAGCAGTACTTC
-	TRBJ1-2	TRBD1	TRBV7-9	CASSLVGDRRGEYGYTF	TGTGCCAGCAGCCTCGTAGGGGACAGAAGAGGGGAGTATGGCTACACCTTC
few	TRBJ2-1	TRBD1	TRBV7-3	CASSRDRGPYNEQFF	TGTGCCAGCAGCCGGGACAGGGGACCGTACAATGAGCAGTTCTTC
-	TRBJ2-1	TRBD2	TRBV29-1	CSVERRGGRNEQFF	TGCAGCGTTGAGCGGCGGGGGGGCCGAAATGAGCAGTTCTTC
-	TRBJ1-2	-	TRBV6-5	CASSYTRQVVLDGYTF	TGTGCCAGCAGCTACACACGACAGGTCGTATTGGATGGCTACACCTTC
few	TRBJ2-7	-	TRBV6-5	CASRGGRYEQYF	TGTGCCAGCAGGGGCGGCCGCTACGAGCAGTACTTC
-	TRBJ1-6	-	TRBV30	CAGTGWHNSPLHF	TGTGCCGGAACAGGTTGGCATAATTCACCCCTCCACTTT
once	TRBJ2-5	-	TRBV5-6	CASSLGQVETQYF	TGTGCCAGCAGCTTGGGGCAGGTAGAGACCCAGTACTTC
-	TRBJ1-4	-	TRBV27	CATKSGTSNEKLFF	TGTGCCACCAAATCCGGGACGTCCAATGAAAAACTGTTTTTT
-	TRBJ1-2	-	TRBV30	CAWRDDGSHGGYTF	TGTGCCTGGAGGGACGATGGGTCCCACGGGGGCTACACCTTC
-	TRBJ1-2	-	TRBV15	CATSRESYGYTF	TGTGCCACCAGCAGGGAAAGCTATGGCTACACCTTC
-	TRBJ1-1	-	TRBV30	CAWMGSSATEAFF	TGTGCCTGGATGGGGAGTTCGGCCACTGAAGCTTTCTTT
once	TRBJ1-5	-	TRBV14	CASSEQGNQPQHF	TGTGCCAGCAGTGAGCAGGGGAATCAGCCCCAGCATTTT
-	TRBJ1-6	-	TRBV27	CASSFSGSYNSPLHF	TGTGCCAGCAGTTTTTCAGGGTCCTATAATTCACCCCTCCACTTT
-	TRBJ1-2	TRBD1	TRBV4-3	CASSQDPPGQGTLYGYTF	TGCGCCAGCAGCCAAGACCCTCCGGGACAGGGTACACTCTATGGCTACACCTTC
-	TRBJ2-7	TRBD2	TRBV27	CASSFSGGPIEQYF	TGTGCCAGCAGTTTTTCGGGGGGGCCGATCGAGCAGTACTTC
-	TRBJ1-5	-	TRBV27	CASSPRQNQPQHF	TGTGCCAGCAGTCCCCGACAGAATCAGCCCCAGCATTTT
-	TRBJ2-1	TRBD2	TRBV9	CASSVVPRLAGSSYNEQFF	TGTGCCAGCAGCGTAGTCCCCCGGCTAGCGGGGTCCTCCTACAATGAGCAGTTCTTC
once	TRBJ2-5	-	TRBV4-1	CASSQGVVETQYF	TGCGCCAGCAGCCAAGGGGTTGTAGAGACCCAGTACTTC
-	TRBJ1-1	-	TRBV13	CASSLERYTEAFF	TGTGCCAGCTCACTGGAGAGGTACACTGAAGCTTTCTTT
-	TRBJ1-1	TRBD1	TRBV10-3	CAITRDSPRLNTEAFF	TGTGCCATCACCCGGGACAGCCCCAGACTTAACACTGAAGCTTTCTTT
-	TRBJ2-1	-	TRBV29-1	CSVEYSYNEQFF	TGCAGCGTTGAGTACAGCTACAATGAGCAGTTCTTC